A single sample is the source of the 21 T cell receptor beta chains below, sequenced in a study of spatial heterogeneity in lung cancer. TCRdb called the 5' RACE reads again in MiXCR, with one record for every CDR3 protein. This table has some 36,000 distinct CDR3 sequences, 6% to 9.5% appearing once. Time point given: blood at routine non-recurrence follow-up after resection. The sample was PBMCs, taken at follow-up. The receptors were sampled from a male donor with early-stage non-small cell lung cancer.

This clonotype appeared many times. The genes are TRBV7-3 and TRBJ1-2; tentative D call: TRBD1 (5 bases). Germline CDR1 is SGHTA and CDR2 is FQGTGA. This CDR3 region has 15 residues. V was cut by 3 bases and J by 0 bases, with 11 bases left in between. This chain's CDR3 is CASSLLGGTNYGYTF. CDR3 bases: TGTGCCAGCAGCTTGCTGGGGGGAACTAACTATGGCTACACCTTC.

This clonotype came up many times. The rearrangement joins TRBV6-5 to TRBJ2-7, with D tentatively TRBD1 (7 bases). This CDR3 contains 15 residues. The V gene lost 2 bases and the J gene lost 6 bases, with 17 bases spanning the gap. Germline CDR1 is MNHEY and CDR2 is SVGAGI. The CDR3 spells CASSYEAGGLPEQYF. The CDR3 DNA follows: TGTGCCAGCAGTTACGAGGCAGGGGGGTTGCCCGAGCAGTACTTC.

The table lists this clonotype with many counts. CDR3 nucleotide sequence: TGTGCCAGCAGTTTGGCGGGTGAAAGCAATCAGCCCCAGCATTTT. Protein sequence: CASSLAGESNQPQHF. The chain links TRBV6-6 to TRBJ1-5; no reliable D call. CDR1 is MNHNY, CDR2 SVGAGI, per germline (reference sequence). The CDR3 runs 15 residues. V lost 4 bases, J lost 1 base, and 11 bases lay in between.

In this sample, this clonotype turned up many times. This chain links TRBV10-3 with TRBJ2-1; D tentatively fits TRBD1 or TRBD2 (6 bases each). Trimming stripped 6 bases from V and 3 bases from J, with 18 bases between. The CDR3 is 16 amino acids. CDR1 ENHRY and CDR2 SYGVKD come from the germline V gene. DNA for the CDR3: TGTGCCATCAGAAAATCGGGGGCTAGCAGCTACAATGAGCAGTTCTTC. It is translated as CAIRKSGASSYNEQFF.

This clonotype has a handful of counts. The chain uses TRBV29-1 and TRBJ2-1, with TRBD1 as a possible D gene (7 bases). The CDR3 extends over 12 amino acids. The ends were cut back, 7 bases at V and 3 bases at J, with 10 bases in the middle. Germline V CDR1 and CDR2: SQVTM, ANQGSEA. The CDR3 loop is CSAGDSYNEQFF. Written as DNA, the CDR3 is TGCAGCGCGGGGGACAGCTACAATGAGCAGTTCTTC.

This clonotype was counted at least ten times. The chain joins TRBV25-1 to TRBJ1-6; D is unresolved. V gave up 3 bases and J gave up 9 bases, with 15 bases separating them. From germline, CDR1 is MGHDK and CDR2 SYGVNS. The CDR3 runs to 15 residues. The CDR3 is CASSDGKRWPSPLHF. DNA for the CDR3: TGTGCCAGCAGTGATGGAAAACGGTGGCCTTCACCCCTCCACTTT.

J is TRBJ2-7 and V is TRBV27, with 10 bases identical to TRBD2. From germline, CDR1 is MNHEY and CDR2 SMNVEV (reference sequence). This CDR3 has 15 residues. Trimming removed 5 bases from V and 4 bases from J; junction bases left unmatched: 8. CDR3 sequence: CASSVVAGGPYEQYF. As DNA, the CDR3 is TGTGCCAGCAGTGTAGTAGCGGGGGGCCCTTACGAGCAGTACTTC.

This clonotype was observed many times. The gene calls are TRBV20-1 and TRBJ2-3, with D perhaps TRBD1 or TRBD2 (6 bases each). The V gene's germline CDR1 is DFQATT and CDR2 SNEGSKA (reference sequence). The CDR3 totals 16 residues. The germline V and J ends were trimmed by 3 bases and 1 base, with 17 bases remaining between them. Written as DNA, the CDR3 is TGCAGTGCTAGGCTTCTAGGGGGGTTGGGCACAGATACGCAGTATTTT. It translates to CSARLLGGLGTDTQYF.

In its sample, this clonotype was seen a few times. V is TRBV5-4 and J is TRBJ2-1; D unresolved. Deletions cut 0 bases from V and 2 bases from J, with 12 bases between. The CDR3 totals 16 residues. Per the germline V gene, CDR1 is SGHNT and CDR2 is YYREEE (reference sequence). CDR3 nucleotide sequence: TGTGCCAGCAGCTTGGCCGGACCCCGGCCCTACAATGAGCAGTTCTTC. Translated, it gives CASSLAGPRPYNEQFF.

This clonotype was detected ten times or more. CDR3 protein: CASSQEGSSSYEQYF. Here the CDR3 DNA reads TGTGCCAGCAGCCAAGAGGGGTCCAGCTCCTACGAGCAGTACTTC. This chain uses TRBV3-1 with TRBJ2-7; unclear D gene. This CDR3 has 15 residues. From germline, CDR1 is LGHDT and CDR2 YNNKEL (reference sequence). V lost 0 bases to trimming and J lost 0 bases, with 9 bases between them.

The chain uses TRBV29-1 and TRBJ2-5; D ambiguous. From germline, CDR1 is SQVTM and CDR2 ANQGSEA. Trimming left V 4 bases short and J 2 bases short, with 8 bases between. This CDR3 is built from 12 residues. The DNA for the CDR3 is TGCAGCGTTGGACACTTACAAGAGACCCAGTACTTC. This sequence encodes CSVGHLQETQYF.

This clonotype was recorded many times. The chain combines TRBV2 with TRBJ1-1; D unresolved. The CDR3 length is 14 residues. V lost 0 bases and J 0 bases, leaving 5 bases between the germline ends. The germline gives CDR1 SNHLY, CDR2 FYNNEI. For the CDR3, the DNA is TGTGCCAGCAGTGAAGCCCCGTTGAACACTGAAGCTTTCTTT. It encodes CASSEAPLNTEAFF.

This clonotype was detected many times. This chain joins TRBV5-6 and TRBJ1-1, with 9 positions matching TRBD1. The CDR3 loop spans 14 amino acids. The V gene end was trimmed by 4 bases and the J gene end by 5 bases; junction bases not matched to a gene: 6. Germline CDR1 and CDR2: SGHDT and YYEEEE. The CDR3 region has the DNA TGTGCCAGCAGCCTGGGGACAGGGCAAACTGAAGCTTTCTTT. Its protein product is CASSLGTGQTEAFF.

This clonotype was seen ten or more times. This chain's CDR3 is CASSLGTGKYNEQFF. The CDR3 DNA reads TGTGCCAGCTCACTCGGGACAGGGAAGTACAATGAGCAGTTCTTC. The chain joins TRBV18 to TRBJ2-1, with TRBD1 matching 9 bases. In germline, CDR1 is KGHSH, CDR2 LQKENI. J was trimmed by 4 bases and V by 4 bases; bases with no gene match: 5. CDR3 length: 15 amino acids.

This clonotype was recorded many times. V gene TRBV20-1 combines with J gene TRBJ2-3; 8 positions match TRBD2. This CDR3 is built from 14 residues. Germline values: CDR1 DFQATT, CDR2 SNEGSKA (reference sequence). V was pared by 6 bases and J by 2 bases, with 7 bases of the junction left unmatched. The CDR3 protein is CSAPGGRNTDTQYF. The CDR3 region has the DNA TGCAGTGCCCCGGGGGGGCGAAACACAGATACGCAGTATTTT.

Concerning this clonotype: A much larger clone is a single base away; this may be a read error. This chain joins TRBV2 and TRBJ2-3; D unclear. Germline V CDR1 and CDR2: SNHLY, FYNNEI. This CDR3 is 13 amino acids long. The CDR3 nucleotides read TGTGCCAGCAGACACTATGCAACAGATACGCTGTATTTT. Protein product: CASRHYATDTLYF.

This clonotype came up many times. This chain joins TRBV3-1 and TRBJ1-2; D is possibly TRBD1 (5 bases). This CDR3 comprises 12 residues. Per germline, CDR1 LGHDT and CDR2 YNNKEL (reference sequence). Trimming left V 2 bases short and J 8 bases short, with 9 bases between. The CDR3 protein is CASSQSGTGYTF. The CDR3 bases are TGTGCCAGCAGCCAATCCGGGACCGGCTACACCTTC.

This clonotype was seen many times. V gene TRBV14 combines with J gene TRBJ2-6; possibly TRBD1 for D (6 bases). Germline-derived CDR1 and CDR2 are SGHDN and FVKESK. Trimming took off 1 base at V and 2 bases at J, with 15 bases between the two ends. The CDR3 is 18 residues long. CDR3 in DNA: TGTGCCAGCAGCCAAGTTAACAGGGCAAGGACTGGGGCCAACGTCCTGACTTTC. It encodes CASSQVNRARTGANVLTF.

This clonotype showed up many times. The chain employs TRBV6-5 and TRBJ1-3; no reliable D call. V shed 2 bases and J shed 8 bases, with 10 bases lying between them. The CDR3 totals 13 residues. CDR1 is MNHEY and CDR2 is SVGAGI in the germline V gene. The chain's CDR3 is CASSYPGADTIYF. The CDR3 bases are TGTGCCAGCAGTTACCCAGGCGCAGACACCATATATTTT.

This clonotype was seen more than once but under ten times. The rearrangement links TRBV6-5 to TRBJ2-1, with a weak D call TRBD1 (6 bases). The V end was cut by 2 bases, the J end by 6 bases, with 8 bases between. CDR1 MNHEY and CDR2 SVGAGI come from the germline V gene. The CDR3 runs to 13 residues. CDR3 DNA sequence: TGTGCCAGCAGTTACGGACAGTTCAATGAGCAGTTCTTC. Translating it yields CASSYGQFNEQFF.

This clonotype was counted at least ten times. The gene calls are TRBV5-4 and TRBJ2-1; 12 bases fit TRBD2. Germline CDR1 reads SGHNT; CDR2 reads YYREEE (reference sequence). The V and J ends lost 2 bases and 7 bases, in that order; junction bases with no gene match: 7. The CDR3 covers 16 residues. Written as DNA, the CDR3 is TGTGCCAGCAGCTTCCGAACTAGCGGGGGGAATAATGAGCAGTTCTTC. As protein: CASSFRTSGGNNEQFF.